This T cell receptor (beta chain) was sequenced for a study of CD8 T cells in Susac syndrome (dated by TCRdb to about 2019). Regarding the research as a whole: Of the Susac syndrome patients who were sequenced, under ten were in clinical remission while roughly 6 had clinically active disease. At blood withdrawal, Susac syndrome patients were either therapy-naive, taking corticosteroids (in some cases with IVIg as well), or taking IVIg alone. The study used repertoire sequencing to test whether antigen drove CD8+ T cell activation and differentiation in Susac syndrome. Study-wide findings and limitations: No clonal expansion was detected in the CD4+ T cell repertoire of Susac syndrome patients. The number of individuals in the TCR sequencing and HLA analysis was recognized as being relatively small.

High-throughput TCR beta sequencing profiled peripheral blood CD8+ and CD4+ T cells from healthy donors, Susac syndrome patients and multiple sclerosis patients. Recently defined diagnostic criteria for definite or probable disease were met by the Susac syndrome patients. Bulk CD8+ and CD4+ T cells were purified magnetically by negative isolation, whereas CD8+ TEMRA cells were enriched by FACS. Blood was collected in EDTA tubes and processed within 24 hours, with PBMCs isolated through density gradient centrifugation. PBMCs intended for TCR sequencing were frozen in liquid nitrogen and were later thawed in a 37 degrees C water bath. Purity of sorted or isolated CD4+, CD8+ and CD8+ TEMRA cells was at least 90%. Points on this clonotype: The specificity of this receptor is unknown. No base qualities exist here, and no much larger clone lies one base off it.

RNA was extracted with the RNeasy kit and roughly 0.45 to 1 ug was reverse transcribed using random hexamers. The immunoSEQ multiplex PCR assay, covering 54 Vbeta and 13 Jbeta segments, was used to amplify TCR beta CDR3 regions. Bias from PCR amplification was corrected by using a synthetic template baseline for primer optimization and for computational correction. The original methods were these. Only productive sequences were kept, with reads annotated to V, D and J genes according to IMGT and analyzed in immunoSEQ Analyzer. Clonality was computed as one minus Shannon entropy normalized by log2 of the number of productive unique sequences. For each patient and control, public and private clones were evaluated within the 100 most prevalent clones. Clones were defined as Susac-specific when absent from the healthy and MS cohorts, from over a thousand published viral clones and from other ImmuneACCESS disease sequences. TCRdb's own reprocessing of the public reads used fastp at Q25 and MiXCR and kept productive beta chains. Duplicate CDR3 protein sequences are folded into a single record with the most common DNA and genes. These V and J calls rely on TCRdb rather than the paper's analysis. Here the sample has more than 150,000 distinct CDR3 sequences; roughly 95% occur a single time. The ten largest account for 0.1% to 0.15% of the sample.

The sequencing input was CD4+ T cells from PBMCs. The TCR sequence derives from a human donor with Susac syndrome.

The sequenced DNA is TGCAGTGCCCTTACTAGCGGCAATGAGCAGTTCTTC. Its amino acids are CSALTSGNEQFF. The sequence links TRBV20-1 to TRBJ2-1, and 8 junctional nucleotides match TRBD2. Compared with germline, V lacks 6 bases and J lacks 6 bases; bases without a gene match: 4. The CDR3 holds 12 amino acids from the cysteine to the phenylalanine. This entry keeps only the CDR3 DNA: 36 bases, framed from base 1. CDR1 and CDR2 are read off the germline V gene (reference sequence) as DFQATT and SNEGSKA.